This T cell receptor beta chain was sequenced in a study of CD8 T cells in Susac syndrome. Worth noting for this clonotype: Its antigen is as yet unknown.

Study findings and constraints: The study identified about fifteen and five Susac-specific public clones in total CD8+ and CD8+ TEMRA repertoires. The authors acknowledged that their TCR sequencing and HLA analysis involved a relatively small number of individuals.

It was with random hexamers that about 0.45 to 1 ug RNA was reverse transcribed. TCRdb processed the immunoSEQ multiplex PCR reads anew with MiXCR; each CDR3 protein has one entry. This sample has about 85,000 distinct CDR3 sequences; 95% occur once, and the top ten carry under 0.6%. Negative isolation yielded CD8+ and CD4+ T cells; FACS enriched TEMRA cells. Losses at the gene ends were 2 bases for V and 9 bases for J; bases not matched to a gene: 10. This CDR3 has 15 amino acids. In germline, CDR1 is SGHTA, CDR2 FQGNSA. Sequencing was carried out using CD8+ T cells from PBMCs. The clonotype originates from a human donor with Susac syndrome. The rearrangement uses TRBV7-2 and TRBJ2-1; 7 nucleotides align to TRBD2. The CDR3 DNA is TGTGCCAGCAGCTTATTTCGCGGGAGTGCTAGTGAGCAGTTCTTC. Its translation: CASSLFRGSASEQFF.